Following are 31 T cell receptor beta chains from one sample sequenced in a study of shared clonotypes between healthy human individuals. Libraries were prepared by immunoSEQ multiplex PCR; TCRdb keeps only in-frame clonotypes and omits some of them. The table shows a few hundred thousand clones, with less than 98% occurring only once. Sequencing input: naive CD4+ T cells sorted from blood. Subset reported: CD45RA+ positively selected. The receptors were gathered from a woman aged 30 to 39 in good health.

This clone was recorded only once. The chain recombines TRBV27 with TRBJ1-5; 8 positions match TRBD1. V lost 6 bases to trimming and J lost 7 bases; unmatched junction nucleotides: 5. This CDR3 contains 13 residues. Per germline, CDR1 MNHEY and CDR2 SMNVEV (reference sequence). The CDR3 region is CASRATGGQPQHF. CDR3 DNA sequence: TGTGCCAGCAGGGCCACAGGGGGACAGCCCCAGCATTTT.

This sequence joins TRBV2 and TRBJ2-7; tentative D call: TRBD1 (6 bases). This CDR3 is built from 14 residues. The V gene lost 10 bases and the J gene lost 0 bases, with 16 bases spanning the gap. CDR1 and CDR2 (germline): SNHLY, FYNNEI. Here the CDR3 reads CATQRTETSYEQYF. The CDR3 nucleotides read TGTGCCACTCAGCGGACAGAGACCTCCTACGAGCAGTACTTC.

The chain couples TRBV7-6 to TRBJ2-2; perhaps TRBD2 as D (6 bases). This CDR3 has 16 residues. Deletions cut 3 bases from V and 4 bases from J, with 15 bases between. Germline-derived CDR1 and CDR2 are SGHVS and FNYEAQ. The CDR3 nucleotides are TGTGCCAGCAGCTTTGAAGCGGGCGTTTCCACCGGGGAGCTGTTTTTT. This sequence encodes CASSFEAGVSTGELFF.

The chain is built from TRBV28 and TRBJ1-1, with TRBD1 as a possible D gene (6 bases). The CDR3 sequence is 12 residues long. Trimming stripped 6 bases from V and 10 bases from J, with 15 bases between. Germline lookup yields CDR1 MDHEN and CDR2 SYDVKM. DNA of the CDR3: TGTGCCAGCAGCCCATCGAGGGGGGGAGCTTTCTTT. This codes for CASSPSRGGAFF.

The rearrangement joins TRBV9 to TRBJ1-3; no definite D call. Germline assignment: CDR1 SGDLS and CDR2 YYNGEE. The V end lost 3 bases, the J end lost 0 bases, and 7 bases lay between the germline ends. The CDR3 is 14 amino acids. Here the CDR3 reads CASSEWGSGNTIYF. The CDR3 DNA is TGTGCCAGCAGCGAATGGGGCTCTGGAAACACCATATATTTT.

The genes are TRBV27 and TRBJ1-2; unclear D gene. Trimming left V 4 bases short and J 8 bases short, with 26 bases between. Germline CDR1 reads MNHEY; CDR2 reads SMNVEV (reference sequence). The length of the CDR3 is 17 residues. The CDR3 sequence is CASSSDPGRPGGSGYTF. The CDR3 bases are TGTGCCAGCAGTTCAGACCCCGGACGCCCGGGTGGGAGCGGCTACACCTTC.

The V and J genes are TRBV11-2 and TRBJ1-1; D gene ambiguous. V was cut by 1 base and J by 4 bases, with 13 bases left in between. The CDR3 sequence is 15 residues long. Per the germline V gene, CDR1 is SGHAT and CDR2 is FQNNGV. The CDR3 DNA reads TGTGCCAGCAGCTTAGGTCTCGCACCGGGCACTGAAGCTTTCTTT. Protein sequence: CASSLGLAPGTEAFF. The whole variable domain, filled in from reference TRBV11-2 and TRBJ1-1, reads EAGVAQSPRYKIIEKRQSVAFWCNPISGHATLYWYQQILGQGPKLLIQFQNNGVVDDSQLPKDRFSAERLKGVDSTLKIQPAKLEDSAVYLCASSLGLAPGTEAFFGQGTRLTVV.

The rearrangement links TRBV28 to TRBJ1-2; 7 positions match TRBD1. Per germline, CDR1 MDHEN and CDR2 SYDVKM. This CDR3 region has 16 residues. With V trimmed by 3 bases and J by 4 bases, 11 bases remained unmatched. The CDR3 nucleotides read TGTGCCAGCAGTTTCCCCCGGGACAGTTCTCTCTATGGCTACACCTTC. This encodes CASSFPRDSSLYGYTF.

The chain combines TRBV7-2 with TRBJ1-6, with no clear D. Germline V lookup: CDR1 SGHTA, CDR2 FQGNSA. Trimming shortened V by 2 bases and J by 8 bases, and 16 bases separated the two germline ends. The CDR3 has 16 amino acids. The CDR3 is CASSLTLGRSDSPLHF. The CDR3 nucleotides read TGTGCCAGCAGCTTAACACTGGGTAGATCAGATTCACCCCTCCACTTT.

CDR3 in amino acids: CASSSPGRISYEQYF. The CDR3 nucleotides read TGTGCCAGCAGCTCACCGGGGCGGATCTCCTACGAGCAGTACTTC. The chain is built from TRBV6-5 and TRBJ2-7; the D gene could be TRBD1 or TRBD2 (5 bases each). The CDR3 is 15 amino acids. Germline CDR1 and CDR2: MNHEY and SVGAGI. Trimming removed 6 bases at V and 0 bases at J, with 15 bases between.

The chain joins TRBV19 to TRBJ2-1; 10 bases are shared with TRBD2. Germline CDR1 LNHDA, CDR2 SQIVND (reference sequence). This CDR3 spans 17 amino acids. V shed 2 bases, J shed 5 bases, and the junction held 9 bases outside the gene matches. CDR3 protein: CASSISTSGRIHNEQFF. CDR3 nucleotide sequence: TGTGCCAGTAGTATATCGACTAGCGGGCGTATACACAATGAGCAGTTCTTC. Looking up the rest from reference TRBV19 and TRBJ2-1 gives the full variable domain: DGGITQSPKYLFRKEGQNVTLSCEQNLNHDAMYWYRQDPGQGLRLIYYSQIVNDFQKGDIAEGYSVSREKKESFPLTVTSAQKNPTAFYLCASSISTSGRIHNEQFFGPGTRLTVL.

The chain couples TRBV5-1 to TRBJ1-1, with 7 bases matching TRBD1. The CDR3 is 18 residues long. Germline V gives CDR1 SGHRS, CDR2 YFSETQ. V gave up 3 bases and J gave up 0 bases; unmatched junction bases: 14. CDR3 nucleotides: TGCGCCAGCAGCTACAGGGGCCTAAGGGGACAGATGAACACTGAAGCTTTCTTT. Its translation: CASSYRGLRGQMNTEAFF.

The chain joins TRBV14 to TRBJ2-1; 10 positions match TRBD1. CDR1 SGHDN and CDR2 FVKESK come from the germline V gene. V was pared by 3 bases and J by 3 bases, with 17 bases of the junction left unmatched. CDR3 length: 20 residues. In DNA, the CDR3 is TGTGCCAGCAGCCAGAAGCTAAGGGACAGGGGCCCGATAAACTACAATGAGCAGTTCTTC. This encodes CASSQKLRDRGPINYNEQFF.

V gene TRBV29-1 combines with J gene TRBJ2-5, with D unresolved. TRBJ2-7 explains the end of the DNA better; the J call may be wrong. In germline, CDR1 is SQVTM, CDR2 ANQGSEA. CDR3 length: 13 amino acids. CDR3 amino acids: CSVELEFTYEQYF. DNA for the CDR3: TGCAGCGTTGAACTAGAGTTCACCTACGAGCAGTACTTC.

The chain links TRBV19 to TRBJ2-2, with a possible D match to TRBD1 (5 bases). Trimming removed 1 base from V and 5 bases from J, with 11 bases in between. In germline, CDR1 is LNHDA, CDR2 SQIVND (reference sequence). This CDR3 spans 15 amino acids. DNA of the CDR3: TGTGCCAGTAGTATAGGCCTAAGGGGAACCGGGGAGCTGTTTTTT. Encoded protein: CASSIGLRGTGELFF. Based on the CDR3 plus reference TRBV19 and TRBJ2-2, the full variable domain is DGGITQSPKYLFRKEGQNVTLSCEQNLNHDAMYWYRQDPGQGLRLIYYSQIVNDFQKGDIAEGYSVSREKKESFPLTVTSAQKNPTAFYLCASSIGLRGTGELFFGEGSRLTVL.

V and J are TRBV30 and TRBJ1-4; tentatively, D is TRBD1 (5 bases). CDR1 GTSNPN and CDR2 SVGIG come from the germline V gene (reference sequence). Between the trimmed V and J ends, which lost 1 base and 3 bases, there was a span of 9 bases. The CDR3 is 14 amino acids. The CDR3 bases are TGTGCCTGGAGTGAAGGGGCGGCTAATGAAAAACTGTTTTTT. This encodes CAWSEGAANEKLFF. Full variable domain (remainder filled in from reference TRBV30 and TRBJ1-4): SQTIHQWPATLVQPVGSPLSLECTVEGTSNPNLYWYRQAAGRGLQLLFYSVGIGQISSEVPQNLSASRPQDRQFILSSKKLLLSDSGFYLCAWSEGAANEKLFFGSGTQLSVL.

This chain joins TRBV7-9 and TRBJ1-1, with 8 bases aligning to TRBD1. The J segment lost 2 bases and the V segment lost 0 bases, leaving 2 bases of the junction unmatched. The CDR3 has 15 residues. Germline V gene lookup returns CDR1 SEHNR and CDR2 FQNEAQ (reference sequence). The DNA of the CDR3 is TGTGCCAGCAGCTTAGCGGCAGGGGGCAACACTGAAGCTTTCTTT. Amino acids: CASSLAAGGNTEAFF.

This chain links TRBV5-5 with TRBJ2-7, with 12 bases aligning to TRBD2. Germline trimming cut 0 bases from V and 6 bases from J; bases unmatched to any gene: 13. From germline, CDR1 is SGHKS and CDR2 YYEKEE (reference sequence). This CDR3 region has 18 residues. The CDR3 DNA reads TGTGCCAGCAGCTTGGGCGCGGCTAGCGGGAGGGCCCTCGGCGAGCAGTACTTC. It is translated as CASSLGAASGRALGEQYF. The whole variable domain, filled in from reference TRBV5-5 and TRBJ2-7, reads DAGVTQSPTHLIKTRGQQVTLRCSPISGHKSVSWYQQVLGQGPQFIFQYYEKEERGRGNFPDRFSARQFPNYSSELNVNALLLGDSALYLCASSLGAASGRALGEQYFGPGTRLTVT.

V and J are TRBV13 and TRBJ2-3, with D unclear. CDR3 length equals 14 residues. V lost 10 bases and J lost 5, with 19 bases in between. Germline V lookup: CDR1 PRHDT, CDR2 FYEKMQ (reference sequence). The CDR3 nucleotides are TGTGCCACCAAATTCCCTCCCTTGGGAGATACGCAGTATTTT. Protein sequence: CATKFPPLGDTQYF.

The chain joins TRBV6-1 to TRBJ2-1; the match to TRBD2 covers 11 bases. This CDR3 spans 15 amino acids. Germline trimming cut 2 bases from V and 12 bases from J; bases unmatched to any gene: 9. Germline CDR1 is MNHNS and CDR2 is SASEGT. The DNA for the CDR3 is TGTGCCAGCAGTGAAATAGCGGGAGGGTGGTCGTGGCAGTTCTTC. Its translation is CASSEIAGGWSWQFF.

This clone was counted a single time. The rearrangement links TRBV5-1 to TRBJ2-1; D is ambiguous. The CDR3 spans 13 residues. CDR1 and CDR2 from the germline V gene are SGHRS and YFSETQ. Trimming took 4 bases from V and 5 from J, leaving 10 bases between them. The CDR3, as DNA: TGCGCCAGCAGCCCCCCCCTCGACAATGAGCAGTTCTTC. Protein sequence: CASSPPLDNEQFF.

This sequence joins TRBV21-1 and TRBJ2-7; TRBD2 is taken as the D call from the table, unchecked against the DNA. TRBV21-1 is annotated as a pseudogene. This CDR3 has 18 amino acids. CDR3 nucleotide sequence: TGTGCCAGCAGCAAAGAGACGTGGCGGGAGGGCCTGGCTTACGAGCAGTACTTC. This gives the protein CASSKETWREGLAYEQYF.

The rearrangement joins TRBV30 to TRBJ2-1; TRBD2 matches 11 bases. Germline CDR1 and CDR2: GTSNPN and SVGIG (reference sequence). The CDR3 contains 16 residues. J lost 10 bases, V lost 0 bases, and 11 bases had no gene match. DNA of the CDR3: TGTGCCTGGAGTGTACCGGGACTAGCGGCCCCCTGCGAGCAGTTCTTC. Residues: CAWSVPGLAAPCEQFF. The whole variable domain, filled in from reference TRBV30 and TRBJ2-1, reads SQTIHQWPATLVQPVGSPLSLECTVEGTSNPNLYWYRQAAGRGLQLLFYSVGIGQISSEVPQNLSASRPQDRQFILSSKKLLLSDSGFYLCAWSVPGLAAPCEQFFGPGTRLTVL.

The V call is TRBV28, the J call TRBJ1-1; D is uncertain. V was pared by 3 bases and J by 0 bases, with 8 bases between. This CDR3 comprises 14 residues. CDR1 MDHEN and CDR2 SYDVKM come from the germline V gene. The CDR3 DNA reads TGTGCCAGCAGTTTTCCGGATCTGAACACTGAAGCTTTCTTT. It yields the protein CASSFPDLNTEAFF. Full variable domain (remainder filled in from reference TRBV28 and TRBJ1-1): DVKVTQSSRYLVKRTGEKVFLECVQDMDHENMFWYRQDPGLGLRLIYFSYDVKMKEKGDIPEGYSVSREKKERFSLILESASTNQTSMYLCASSFPDLNTEAFFGQGTRLTVV.

This clone was recorded only once. V usage is TRBV21-1 and J usage is TRBJ2-5; the table gives TRBD1 as D, unverified against the DNA. TRBV21-1 has pseudogene status. The CDR3 is made up of 15 amino acids. The CDR3 sequence: CASSSEDSSQETQYF. Here the CDR3 DNA reads TGTGCCAGCAGCTCCGAGGACAGTTCGCAAGAGACCCAGTACTTC.

The J gene is TRBJ2-2, the V gene TRBV27; perhaps TRBD1 as D (5 bases). V lost 1 base to trimming and J lost 3 bases, with 15 bases between them. The CDR3 runs 17 residues. Germline V gene data show CDR1 as MNHEY and CDR2 as SMNVEV (reference sequence). The CDR3: CASSLFRATDHTGELFF. In DNA form, the CDR3 reads TGTGCCAGCAGTTTATTCCGAGCGACAGATCACACCGGGGAGCTGTTTTTT.

The V call is TRBV28, the J call TRBJ2-7; 14 bases line up with TRBD2. The junction had 7 bases not matched to a gene; V was cut back by 6 bases and J by 3 bases. The CDR3 length is 16 residues. Germline loops: CDR1 MDHEN, CDR2 SYDVKM. CDR3 residues: CASSPGLAGAVYEQYF. The CDR3 DNA follows: TGTGCCAGCAGCCCGGGACTAGCGGGAGCAGTCTACGAGCAGTACTTC.

Note on this clone: This specimen includes other DNA sequences encoding the same CDR3. The chain combines TRBV19 with TRBJ1-5; D might be TRBD1 (5 bases). Deletions cut 6 bases from V and 6 bases from J, with 12 bases between. The CDR3 has 13 residues. CDR1 and CDR2 from the germline V gene are LNHDA and SQIVND (reference sequence). The CDR3 loop reads CASSQGLGQPQHF. Here the CDR3 DNA reads TGTGCCAGTAGCCAGGGTTTGGGTCAGCCCCAGCATTTT.

The J gene is TRBJ2-3, the V gene TRBV6-1; 8 bases are shared with TRBD2. Germline lookup yields CDR1 MNHNS and CDR2 SASEGT. There are 14 residues in the CDR3. With V trimmed by 6 bases and J by 4 bases, 6 bases remained unmatched. The CDR3 region has the DNA TGTGCCAGCAGGAGAGCGGGAGTAGCAGATACGCAGTATTTT. It codes for CASRRAGVADTQYF.

The V gene is TRBV7-2, the J gene TRBJ1-5; the match to TRBD1 covers 7 bases. CDR3 length: 15 residues. V lost 1 base to trimming and J lost 7 bases; unmatched junction nucleotides: 7. The V gene's germline CDR1 is SGHTA and CDR2 FQGNSA. CDR3 DNA sequence: TGTGCCAGCAGCTTAGTTTACACAGGGGACCAGCCCCAGCATTTT. Protein product: CASSLVYTGDQPQHF.

The chain uses TRBV11-2 and TRBJ2-1; TRBD1 matches at 7 bases. The CDR3 totals 15 residues. Trimming removed 6 bases from V and 4 bases from J; junction bases left unmatched: 9. CDR1 is SGHAT and CDR2 is FQNNGV in the germline V gene. This CDR3 reads CASRPPGQPYNEQFF. As DNA, the CDR3 is TGTGCCAGCAGACCTCCGGGACAGCCTTACAATGAGCAGTTCTTC. The variable domain in full, with the rest retrieved from reference TRBV11-2 and TRBJ2-1, is EAGVAQSPRYKIIEKRQSVAFWCNPISGHATLYWYQQILGQGPKLLIQFQNNGVVDDSQLPKDRFSAERLKGVDSTLKIQPAKLEDSAVYLCASRPPGQPYNEQFFGPGTRLTVL.